Below, 12 T cell receptor beta chains from the same sample are listed, as sequenced in a study of OX40 agonist ivuxolimab in advanced cancers. Sequenced by immunoSEQ multiplex PCR; TCRdb stores in-frame clones only, minus some. The sample holds approximately 74,000 clones, approximately 89% seen once. Here the sequenced sample was CD4+ or CD8+ T cells sorted from blood, taken in a trial of the OX40 agonist ivuxolimab. Source of these receptors: an adult with an advanced solid tumor such as melanoma, head and neck, liver or kidney cancer.

This rearrangement joins TRBV6-1 to TRBJ2-3, with 7 bases that match TRBD1. The CDR3 has 16 residues. From germline, CDR1 is MNHNS and CDR2 SASEGT. Losses at the gene ends were 2 bases for V and 4 bases for J; bases not matched to a gene: 9. CDR3 loop: CASSELIGTEADTQYF. DNA of the CDR3: TGTGCCAGCAGTGAATTAATAGGGACAGAAGCAGATACGCAGTATTTT.

The chain combines TRBV2 with TRBJ2-2; no definite D call. The CDR3 is made up of 14 amino acids. Germline CDR1 reads SNHLY; CDR2 reads FYNNEI. Trimming took 0 bases from V and 6 from J, leaving 8 bases between them. The DNA for the CDR3 is TGTGCCAGCAGTGAAGCGCCCCGGGCCGGGGAGCTGTTTTTT. It codes for CASSEAPRAGELFF.

This clone was seen just once. The genes are TRBV5-1 and TRBJ2-1; 9 positions match TRBD1. V trimming: 7 bases; J trimming: 10 bases; junction bases outside the gene matches: 15. CDR3 length: 15 residues. Per the germline V gene, CDR1 is SGHRS and CDR2 is YFSETQ. The CDR3 reads CASADEGQGPREQFF. The CDR3 region has the DNA TGCGCCAGCGCTGACGAGGGACAGGGCCCTCGCGAGCAGTTCTTC. Variable domain in full (rest from reference TRBV5-1 and TRBJ2-1): KAGVTQTPRYLIKTRGQQVTLSCSPISGHRSVSWYQQTPGQGLQFLFEYFSETQRNKGNFPGRFSGRQFSNSRSEMNVSTLELGDSALYLCASADEGQGPREQFFGPGTRLTVL.

This clone was recorded once. The gene calls are TRBV18 and TRBJ2-6, with D possibly matching TRBD2 (5 bases). CDR3 length: 17 residues. Between the trimmed V and J ends, which lost 4 bases and 1 base, there was a span of 14 bases. Germline assignment: CDR1 KGHSH and CDR2 LQKENI. DNA for the CDR3: TGTGCCAGCTCACGCCTTGGGCGGGCATCTGGGGCCAACGTCCTGACTTTC. It specifies CASSRLGRASGANVLTF.

The rearrangement joins TRBV7-7 to TRBJ2-1; D may be TRBD2 (5 bases). CDR1 and CDR2 (germline): SSHAT, FNYEAQ (reference sequence). Trimming cost V 3 bases and J 6 bases, with 15 bases left between them. The CDR3 has 15 amino acids. The CDR3 spells CASSFGRASPNEQFF. In nucleotides, the CDR3 is TGTGCCAGCAGCTTCGGGCGGGCAAGCCCCAATGAGCAGTTCTTC.

The rearrangement joins TRBV18 to TRBJ2-7; tentative D call: TRBD1 (6 bases). This CDR3 contains 16 residues. The germline gives CDR1 KGHSH, CDR2 LQKENI. V shed 3 bases and J shed 0 bases, with 15 bases lying between them. The CDR3 region has the DNA TGTGCCAGCTCACCCCTACCAGGGGTAAACTCCTACGAGCAGTACTTC. This gives the protein CASSPLPGVNSYEQYF.

This clone was observed a few times. This chain connects TRBV6-1 to TRBJ1-1; D not resolved. CDR1 is MNHNS, CDR2 SASEGT, per germline. The CDR3 is made up of 15 amino acids. Trimming pared 0 bases from V and 0 bases from J, leaving 8 bases between. The CDR3 protein is CASSEAATLNTEAFF. CDR3 nucleotide sequence: TGTGCCAGCAGTGAAGCTGCGACTCTGAACACTGAAGCTTTCTTT.

The DNA of the CDR3 is TGTGCCAGCAGATTAGAGAACGGCAACACTGAAGCTTTCTTT. Translation: CASRLENGNTEAFF. The rearrangement links TRBV2 to TRBJ1-1; D is unclear. Germline values: CDR1 SNHLY, CDR2 FYNNEI. V lost 6 bases, J lost 2 bases, and 13 bases lay in between. The length of the CDR3 is 14 residues.

V is TRBV7-2 and J is TRBJ1-1, with 7 bases aligning to TRBD1. The CDR3 spans 14 residues. The germline gives CDR1 SGHTA, CDR2 FQGNSA. J was trimmed by 4 bases and V by 1 base; bases with no gene match: 3. CDR3 sequence (DNA): TGTGCCAGCAGCTTAGAGGGGGCGAGCACTGAAGCTTTCTTT. Its translation: CASSLEGASTEAFF.

This clone appeared a single time. The chain has TRBV5-1 and TRBJ2-3; 10 positions agree with TRBD2. This CDR3 comprises 18 residues. Germline V gene lookup returns CDR1 SGHRS and CDR2 YFSETQ. The J segment lost 1 base and the V segment lost 2 bases, leaving 10 bases of the junction unmatched. The chain's CDR3 is CASSFIAGGAPGTDTQYF. CDR3 DNA: TGCGCCAGCAGCTTCATAGCGGGGGGCGCACCCGGCACAGATACGCAGTATTTT.

The chain couples TRBV10-3 to TRBJ2-5; D ambiguous. The V and J ends lost 5 bases and 4 bases respectively, with 8 bases between them. Germline V gene data show CDR1 as ENHRY and CDR2 as SYGVKD. The CDR3 is 12 amino acids. The CDR3 loop reads CAISTTSETQYF. Here the CDR3 DNA reads TGTGCCATCAGTACAACTTCAGAGACCCAGTACTTC.

CDR3 bases: TGTGCCAGCAGCGTAGAACCAGGGGACAGGGCTAACACCTTC. Amino acid sequence: CASSVEPGDRANTF. V usage is TRBV9 and J usage is TRBJ1-2, with 9 bases matching TRBD1. V shed 0 bases and J 12 bases; nucleotides not matched to a gene: 9. The CDR3 contains 14 residues. CDR1 SGDLS and CDR2 YYNGEE come from the germline V gene. The full variable domain, rest sourced from reference TRBV9 and TRBJ1-2, is DSGVTQTPKHLITATGQRVTLRCSPRSGDLSVYWYQQSLDQGLQFLIQYYNGEERAKGNILERFSAQQFPDLHSELNLSSLELGDSALYFCASSVEPGDRANTFGSGTRLTVV.